One sample yielded the 10 T cell receptor beta chains listed below, sequenced in a study of cytomegalovirus exposure and HLA in healthy donors. Assay: immunoSEQ multiplex PCR; the TCRdb copy retains only in-frame clones and omits some. The table lists under 100,000 clones, roughly 84% of them singletons, with about 12% in the top ten. The sequenced sample was PBMCs. These receptors were obtained from a woman aged 18 to 35 in good health and CMV-seropositive.

The chain joins TRBV7-6 to TRBJ2-1; TRBD2 aligns across 9 bases. V lost 5 bases and J lost 3; bases outside the gene matches: 11. Germline lookup yields CDR1 SGHVS and CDR2 FNYEAQ. The CDR3 is 17 amino acids. The CDR3 region is CASSPGMGRGGYNEQFF. DNA for the CDR3: TGTGCCAGCAGCCCCGGTATGGGGCGGGGGGGCTACAATGAGCAGTTCTTC. The full variable domain, its missing parts supplied by reference TRBV7-6 and TRBJ2-1, is GAGVSQSPRYKVTKRGQDVALRCDPISGHVSLYWYRQALGQGPEFLTYFNYEAQQDKSGLPNDRFSAERPEGSISTLTIQRTEQRDSAMYRCASSPGMGRGGYNEQFFGPGTRLTVL.

The chain recombines TRBV18 with TRBJ1-2; TRBD1 agrees at 8 bases. Germline V gene sequence: CDR1 KGHSH, CDR2 LQKENI. Germline trimming cut 3 bases from V and 8 bases from J; bases unmatched to any gene: 11. The CDR3 contains 15 residues. CDR3 loop: CASSPGLQGAGGYTF. CDR3 coding DNA: TGTGCCAGCTCACCTGGCTTGCAGGGGGCGGGCGGCTACACCTTC.

The CDR3 region is CASSSPQATNSPLHF. DNA for the CDR3: TGTGCCAGCAGTTCCCCCCAGGCGACTAATTCACCCCTCCACTTT. The J gene is TRBJ1-6, the V gene TRBV6-5; D unclear. The CDR3 length is 15 residues. V gave up 4 bases and J gave up 6 bases, with 13 bases separating them. CDR1 and CDR2 (germline): MNHEY, SVGAGI.

DNA of the CDR3: TGTGCCTGTCGAAGGGGGGGAACGTCTGAAGCTTTCTTT. It codes for CACRRGGTSEAFF. V is TRBV2 and J is TRBJ1-1, with D possibly TRBD1 on 6 matching bases. Germline lookup yields CDR1 SNHLY and CDR2 FYNNEI. V lost 11 bases, J lost 6 bases, and 19 bases lay in between. This CDR3 has 13 amino acids.

The chain uses TRBV7-3 and TRBJ1-2; D not certain. V was shortened by 5 bases and J by 3 bases, with 16 bases between the two germline ends. This CDR3 is built from 15 residues. The germline gives CDR1 SGHTA, CDR2 FQGTGA. The CDR3 loop reads CASSINSGDYYGYTF. The CDR3 DNA is TGTGCCAGCAGCATTAACTCGGGTGACTACTATGGCTACACCTTC.

There are a few counts of this clone. This CDR3 is CASSKGRGGRSTDTQYF. Written as DNA, the CDR3 is TGTGCCAGCAGCAAAGGGAGGGGGGGCCGAAGCACAGATACGCAGTATTTT. The gene calls are TRBV21-1 and TRBJ2-3; the D call in the table, TRBD2, was not verified against the DNA. TRBV21-1 is a pseudogene locus. This CDR3 spans 17 amino acids.

The rearrangement links TRBV19 to TRBJ2-1; 8 positions match TRBD1. The V gene's germline CDR1 is LNHDA and CDR2 SQIVND (reference sequence). V lost 4 bases, J lost 4 bases, and 6 bases stayed unmatched. This CDR3 is 15 amino acids long. CDR3 loop: CASSTGTGVYNEQFF. DNA for the CDR3: TGTGCCAGTAGTACCGGGACAGGTGTTTACAATGAGCAGTTCTTC.

The chain recombines TRBV28 with TRBJ2-7; D is unclear. CDR1 and CDR2 from the germline V gene are MDHEN and SYDVKM. The CDR3 is 14 amino acids. Trimming pared 5 bases from V and 6 bases from J, leaving 17 bases between. CDR3 coding DNA: TGTGCCAGCAGTCTCCCCCAACTCTCTGGCGAGCAGTACTTC. Translating it yields CASSLPQLSGEQYF.

Written as DNA, the CDR3 is TGTGCCAGCAGCCCCGGACAGACCTTCACGCTTGGCTACACCTTC. Residues: CASSPGQTFTLGYTF. The V gene is TRBV7-8, the J gene TRBJ1-2, with TRBD1 as a possible D gene (6 bases). V was clipped by 5 bases and J by 7 bases, with 20 bases between them. The germline V gene has CDR1 SGHVS and CDR2 FQNEAQ. CDR3 length equals 15 residues.

V is TRBV6-6 and J is TRBJ2-7; TRBD1 aligns across 9 bases. CDR1 is MNHNY and CDR2 is SVGAGI in the germline V gene (reference sequence). CDR3 length: 14 residues. Trimming removed 7 bases from V and 3 bases from J; junction bases left unmatched: 7. The CDR3 protein is CASKSGTGFYEQYF. The CDR3 nucleotides are TGTGCCAGCAAATCGGGGACAGGGTTCTACGAGCAGTACTTC.